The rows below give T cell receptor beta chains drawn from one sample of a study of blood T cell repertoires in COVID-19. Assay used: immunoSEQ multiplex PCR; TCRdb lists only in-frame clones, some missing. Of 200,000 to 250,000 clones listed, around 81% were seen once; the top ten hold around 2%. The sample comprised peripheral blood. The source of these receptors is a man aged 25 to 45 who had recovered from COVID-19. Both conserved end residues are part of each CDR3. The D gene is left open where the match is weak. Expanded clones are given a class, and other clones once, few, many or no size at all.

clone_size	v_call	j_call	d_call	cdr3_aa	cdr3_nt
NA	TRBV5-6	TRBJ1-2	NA	CASSLGRTNYGYTF	TGTGCCAGCAGCTTGGGCAGGACTAACTATGGCTACACCTTC
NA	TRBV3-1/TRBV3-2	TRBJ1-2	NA	CASSQEGTNYGYTF	TGTGCCAGCAGCCAGGAGGGTACGAACTATGGCTACACCTTC
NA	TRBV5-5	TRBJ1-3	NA	CASTPGPRGHSGNTIYF	TGTGCCAGCACCCCCGGCCCAAGGGGCCACTCTGGAAACACCATATATTTT
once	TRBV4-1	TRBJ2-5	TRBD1	CASSQPQGAQETQYF	TGCGCCAGCAGCCAACCTCAGGGGGCCCAAGAGACCCAGTACTTC
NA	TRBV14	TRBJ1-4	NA	CASSQGGNEKLFF	TGTGCCAGCAGCCAAGGAGGGAATGAAAAACTGTTTTTT
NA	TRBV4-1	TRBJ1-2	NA	CASSQVWAPGNYGYTF	TGCGCCAGCAGCCAAGTGTGGGCCCCAGGGAACTATGGCTACACCTTC
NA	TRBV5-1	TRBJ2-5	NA	CASSLDPGPGARETQYF	TGCGCCAGCAGCTTGGACCCGGGACCGGGAGCCCGGGAGACCCAGTACTTC
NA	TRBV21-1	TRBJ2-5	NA	CASSKPPPTRAYQETQYF	TGTGCCAGCAGCAAACCCCCCCCTACTAGAGCGTACCAAGAGACCCAGTACTTC
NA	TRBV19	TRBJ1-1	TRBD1	CASSWTGREAFF	TGTGCCAGTAGTTGGACAGGGAGAGAAGCTTTCTTT
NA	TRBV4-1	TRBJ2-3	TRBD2	CASSQTGGKITDTQYF	TGCGCCAGCAGCCAAACGGGGGGGAAAATCACAGATACGCAGTATTTT
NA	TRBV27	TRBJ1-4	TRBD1	CASRTGANEKLFF	TGTGCCAGCAGAACAGGGGCTAATGAAAAACTGTTTTTT
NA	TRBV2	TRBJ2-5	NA	CASTRQAQETQYF	TGTGCCAGCACCAGACAGGCTCAAGAGACCCAGTACTTC
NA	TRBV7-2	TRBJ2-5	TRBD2	CASSLGLAGGQETQYF	TGTGCCAGCAGCTTAGGACTAGCGGGGGGGCAAGAGACCCAGTACTTC
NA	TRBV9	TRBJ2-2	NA	CASSVVGLTGELFF	TGTGCCAGCAGCGTAGTGGGCTTGACCGGGGAGCTGTTTTTT
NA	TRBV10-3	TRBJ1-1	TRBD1	CAIRPRDREVDTEAFF	TGTGCCATCAGACCTCGGGACAGGGAGGTTGACACTGAAGCTTTCTTT
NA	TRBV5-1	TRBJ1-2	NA	CASAEGTSGYGYTF	TGCGCCAGCGCAGAGGGGACTTCAGGCTATGGCTACACCTTC
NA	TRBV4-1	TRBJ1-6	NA	CASSQPAGQRKNSPLHF	TGCGCCAGCAGCCAGCCTGCTGGACAGAGAAAAAATTCACCCCTCCACTTT
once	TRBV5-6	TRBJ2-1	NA	CASSPVGSTYNEQFF	TGTGCCAGCAGCCCGGTCGGGTCTACGTACAATGAGCAGTTCTTC
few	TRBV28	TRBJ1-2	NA	CASSGAGGYGYTF	TGTGCCAGCAGTGGGGCCGGCGGCTATGGCTACACCTTC
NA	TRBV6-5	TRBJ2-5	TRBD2	CASSPQRGGVETQYF	TGTGCCAGCAGTCCCCAGCGGGGGGGAGTAGAGACCCAGTACTTC
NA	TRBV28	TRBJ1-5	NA	CASTDSNQPQHF	TGTGCCAGCACGGACAGTAATCAGCCCCAGCATTTT
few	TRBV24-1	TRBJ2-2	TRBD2	CATSDRAGGYTGELFF	TGTGCCACCAGTGACCGCGCGGGGGGCTACACCGGGGAGCTGTTTTTT
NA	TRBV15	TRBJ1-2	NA	CATSRDLAPTFYGYTF	TGTGCCACCAGCAGGGATTTAGCACCGACTTTCTATGGCTACACCTTC
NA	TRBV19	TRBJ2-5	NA	CASSIGSDPEGETQYF	TGTGCCAGTAGTATTGGGTCAGACCCCGAGGGAGAGACCCAGTACTTC
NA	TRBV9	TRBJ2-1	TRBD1	CASSEGTGYNEQFF	TGTGCCAGCAGCGAAGGGACAGGCTACAATGAGCAGTTCTTC
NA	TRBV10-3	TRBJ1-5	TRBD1	CAISESQDRYNQPQHF	TGTGCCATCAGTGAGTCGCAGGACAGGTATAATCAGCCCCAGCATTTT
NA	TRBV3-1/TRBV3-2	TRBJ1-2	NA	CASSQEDQGPYGNGYTF	TGTGCCAGCAGCCAAGAGGACCAGGGGCCCTATGGGAATGGCTACACCTTC
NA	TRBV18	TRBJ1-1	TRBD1	CASSPGQPGNTEAFF	TGTGCCAGCTCACCGGGACAGCCGGGGAACACTGAAGCTTTCTTT
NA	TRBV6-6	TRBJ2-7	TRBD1	CASSYRAGGNYEQYF	TGTGCCAGCAGTTACAGGGCAGGGGGCAACTACGAGCAGTACTTC
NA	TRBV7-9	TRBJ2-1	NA	CASSLGQGLIYNEQFF	TGTGCCAGCAGCTTAGGTCAGGGTCTAATCTACAATGAGCAGTTCTTC
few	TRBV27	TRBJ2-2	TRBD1	CASSLLQGAYGELFF	TGTGCCAGCAGTCTACTTCAGGGGGCGTACGGGGAGCTGTTTTTT
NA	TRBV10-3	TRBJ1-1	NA	CAISESTGVEVTEAFF	TGTGCCATCAGTGAGTCGACTGGGGTGGAGGTCACTGAAGCTTTCTTT
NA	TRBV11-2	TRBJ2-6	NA	CASSFSGANVLTF	TGTGCCAGCAGCTTTAGTGGGGCCAACGTCCTGACTTTC
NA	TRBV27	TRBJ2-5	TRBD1	CASSLWAGRGQLQETQYF	TGTGCCAGCAGTTTATGGGCAGGTCGGGGACAGCTCCAAGAGACCCAGTACTTC
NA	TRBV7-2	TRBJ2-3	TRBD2	CASRSPSLAGGNTQYF	TGTGCCAGCAGATCCCCTTCTCTAGCGGGGGGCAATACGCAGTATTTT
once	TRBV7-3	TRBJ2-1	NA	CASSSYPQNEQFF	TGTGCCAGCAGCTCATACCCCCAGAATGAGCAGTTCTTC
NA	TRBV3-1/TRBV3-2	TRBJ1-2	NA	CASSQFSFPGPGYYYGYTF	TGTGCCAGCAGCCAATTCTCCTTCCCGGGCCCAGGGTACTACTATGGCTACACCTTC
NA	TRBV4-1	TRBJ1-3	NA	CASSQVVGLRGNTIYF	TGCGCCAGCAGCCAAGTCGTGGGCCTGAGAGGAAACACCATATATTTT
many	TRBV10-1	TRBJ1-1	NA	CASRASGVDRAFF	TGCGCCAGCAGAGCTTCAGGGGTTGACCGCGCTTTCTTT
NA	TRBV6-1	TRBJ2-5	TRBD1	CASSDDRDRKETQYF	TGTGCCAGCAGTGATGACCGGGACAGAAAAGAGACCCAGTACTTC
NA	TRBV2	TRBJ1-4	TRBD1	CASRLDRGLEELFF	TGTGCCAGCAGGCTTGACAGGGGCCTTGAGGAACTGTTTTTT
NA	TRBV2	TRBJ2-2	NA	CASSRDRITGELFF	TGTGCCAGCAGTCGGGATAGGATCACCGGGGAGCTGTTTTTT
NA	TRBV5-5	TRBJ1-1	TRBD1	CASSLEAGGLASAFF	TGTGCCAGCAGCTTGGAGGCAGGGGGTTTGGCTTCGGCTTTCTTT
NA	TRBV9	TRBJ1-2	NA	CASSVDEGAYYGYTF	TGTGCCAGCAGCGTAGACGAAGGGGCGTACTATGGCTACACCTTC
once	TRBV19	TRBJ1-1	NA	CASSEPHRDPASF	TGTGCCAGTAGTGAACCCCACAGGGACCCAGCCTCCTTT
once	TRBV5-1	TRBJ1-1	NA	CASSRERGTNTEAFF	TGCGCCAGCAGCCGGGAAAGGGGGACGAACACTGAAGCTTTCTTT
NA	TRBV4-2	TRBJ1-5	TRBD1	CASSQDKQGASQPQHF	TGTGCCAGCAGCCAAGATAAACAGGGGGCAAGTCAGCCCCAGCATTTT